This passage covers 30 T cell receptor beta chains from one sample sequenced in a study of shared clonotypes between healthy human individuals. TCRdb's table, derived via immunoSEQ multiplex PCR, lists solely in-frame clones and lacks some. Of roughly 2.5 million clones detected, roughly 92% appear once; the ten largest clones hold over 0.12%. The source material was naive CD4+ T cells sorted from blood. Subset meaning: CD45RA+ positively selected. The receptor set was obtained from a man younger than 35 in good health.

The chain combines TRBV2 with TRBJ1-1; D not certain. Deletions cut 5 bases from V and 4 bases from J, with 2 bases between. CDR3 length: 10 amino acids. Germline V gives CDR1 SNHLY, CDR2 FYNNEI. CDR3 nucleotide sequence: TGTGCCAGCAGTACCACTGAAGCTTTCTTT. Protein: CASSTTEAFF.

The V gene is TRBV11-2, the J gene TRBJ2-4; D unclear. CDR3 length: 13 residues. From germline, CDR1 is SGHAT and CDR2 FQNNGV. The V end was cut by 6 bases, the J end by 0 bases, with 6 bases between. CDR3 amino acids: CASRNIAKNIQYF. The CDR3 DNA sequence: TGTGCCAGCAGGAATATAGCCAAAAACATTCAGTACTTC.

CDR3 DNA sequence: TGTGCCATCAGTGAACTCTTCGGCACAGATACGCAGTATTTT. This encodes CAISELFGTDTQYF. The chain uses TRBV10-3 and TRBJ2-3, with no clear D. The CDR3 consists of 14 residues. Germline assignment: CDR1 ENHRY and CDR2 SYGVKD. The V gene lost 3 bases and the J gene lost 1 base, with 8 bases spanning the gap.

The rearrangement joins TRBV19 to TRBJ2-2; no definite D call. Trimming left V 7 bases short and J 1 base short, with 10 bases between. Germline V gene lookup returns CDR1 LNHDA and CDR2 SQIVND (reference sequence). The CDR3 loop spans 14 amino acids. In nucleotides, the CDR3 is TGTGCCAGTACTAGGATGTTGAACACCGGGGAGCTGTTTTTT. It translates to CASTRMLNTGELFF.

In nucleotides, the CDR3 is TGTGCCAGCAGTTACGGGCGGGATCCCTACGAGCAGTACTTC. This sequence encodes CASSYGRDPYEQYF. The chain carries TRBV6-5 and TRBJ2-7; TRBD2 is a possible D gene (6 bases). Germline loops: CDR1 MNHEY, CDR2 SVGAGI. Trimming stripped 2 bases from V and 2 bases from J, with 10 bases between. There are 14 residues in the CDR3.

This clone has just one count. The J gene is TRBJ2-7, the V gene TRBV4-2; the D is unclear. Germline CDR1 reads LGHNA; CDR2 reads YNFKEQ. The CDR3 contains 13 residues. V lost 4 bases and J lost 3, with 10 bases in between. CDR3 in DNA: TGTGCCAGCAGCCCCCAACCGGGCTACGAGCAGTACTTC. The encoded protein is CASSPQPGYEQYF.

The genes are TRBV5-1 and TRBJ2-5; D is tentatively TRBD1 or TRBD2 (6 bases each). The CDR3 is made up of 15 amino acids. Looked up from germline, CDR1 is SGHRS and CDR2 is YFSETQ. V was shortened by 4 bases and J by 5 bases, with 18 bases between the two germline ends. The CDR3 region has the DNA TGCGCCAGCAGCCTCCCCCGGGGGCAGTTCGAGACCCAGTACTTC. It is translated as CASSLPRGQFETQYF.

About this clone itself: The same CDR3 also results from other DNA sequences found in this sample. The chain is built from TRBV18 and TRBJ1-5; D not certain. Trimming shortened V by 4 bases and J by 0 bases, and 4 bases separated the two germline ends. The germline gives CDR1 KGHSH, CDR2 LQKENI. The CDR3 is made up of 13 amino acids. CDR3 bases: TGTGCCAGCTCACGAGATAGCAATCAGCCCCAGCATTTT. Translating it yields CASSRDSNQPQHF.

The CDR3 sequence is CASSEGQAGYTF. The CDR3 DNA is TGCGCCAGCAGTGAGGGGCAGGCTGGCTACACCTTC. This chain joins TRBV10-2 and TRBJ1-2; D gene uncertain. The germline V gene encodes CDR1 WSHSY and CDR2 SAAADI. V dropped 2 bases and J dropped 7 bases, with 8 bases sitting between them. The CDR3 contains 12 residues.

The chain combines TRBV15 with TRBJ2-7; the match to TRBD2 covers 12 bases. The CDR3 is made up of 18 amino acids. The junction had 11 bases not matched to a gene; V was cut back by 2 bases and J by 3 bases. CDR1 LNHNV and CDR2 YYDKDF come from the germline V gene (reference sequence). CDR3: CATSRLSYGLAGNYEQYF. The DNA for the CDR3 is TGTGCCACCAGCAGACTCTCCTACGGACTAGCGGGAAACTACGAGCAGTACTTC.

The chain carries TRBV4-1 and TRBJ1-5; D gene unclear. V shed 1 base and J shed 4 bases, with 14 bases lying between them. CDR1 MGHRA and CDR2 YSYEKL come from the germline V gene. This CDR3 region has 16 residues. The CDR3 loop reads CASSQAPARGNQPQHF. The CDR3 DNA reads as TGCGCCAGCAGCCAAGCTCCGGCCAGAGGGAATCAGCCCCAGCATTTT.

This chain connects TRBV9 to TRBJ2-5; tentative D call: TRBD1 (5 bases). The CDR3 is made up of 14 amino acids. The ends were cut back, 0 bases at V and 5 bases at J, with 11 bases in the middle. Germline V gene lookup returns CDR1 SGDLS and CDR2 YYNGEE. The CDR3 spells CASSVVGVPETQYF. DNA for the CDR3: TGTGCCAGCAGCGTAGTAGGGGTCCCGGAGACCCAGTACTTC.

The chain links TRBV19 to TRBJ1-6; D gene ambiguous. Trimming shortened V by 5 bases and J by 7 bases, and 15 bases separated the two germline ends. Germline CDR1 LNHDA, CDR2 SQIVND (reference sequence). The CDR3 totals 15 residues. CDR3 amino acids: CASSSSPLGNSPLHF. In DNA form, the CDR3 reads TGTGCCAGTAGTTCCTCCCCGTTGGGCAATTCACCCCTCCACTTT.

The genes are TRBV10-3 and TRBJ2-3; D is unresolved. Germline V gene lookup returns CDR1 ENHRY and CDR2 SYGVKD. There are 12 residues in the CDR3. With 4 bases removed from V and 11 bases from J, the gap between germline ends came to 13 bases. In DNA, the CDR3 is TGTGCCATCAGTGGAGAAGCAAACGGGCAGTATTTT. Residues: CAISGEANGQYF.

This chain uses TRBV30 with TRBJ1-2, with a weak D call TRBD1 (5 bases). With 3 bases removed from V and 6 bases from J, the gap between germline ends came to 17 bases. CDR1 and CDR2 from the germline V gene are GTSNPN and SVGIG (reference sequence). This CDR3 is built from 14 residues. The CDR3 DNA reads TGTGCCTGGAGCCCTTTCGTGGGGGTAAATGGCTACACCTTC. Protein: CAWSPFVGVNGYTF.

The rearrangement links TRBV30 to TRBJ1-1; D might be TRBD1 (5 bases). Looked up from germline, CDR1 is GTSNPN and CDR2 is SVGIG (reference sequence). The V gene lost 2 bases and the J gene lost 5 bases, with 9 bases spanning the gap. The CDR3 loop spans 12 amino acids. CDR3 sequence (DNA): TGTGCCTGGAGTTCAGGGAGAACTGAAGCTTTCTTT. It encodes CAWSSGRTEAFF.

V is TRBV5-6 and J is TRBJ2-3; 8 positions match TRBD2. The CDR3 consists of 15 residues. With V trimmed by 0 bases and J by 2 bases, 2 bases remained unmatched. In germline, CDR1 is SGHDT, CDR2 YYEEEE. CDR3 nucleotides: TGTGCCAGCAGCTTGGCACTAGCGGACACAGATACGCAGTATTTT. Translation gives CASSLALADTDTQYF.

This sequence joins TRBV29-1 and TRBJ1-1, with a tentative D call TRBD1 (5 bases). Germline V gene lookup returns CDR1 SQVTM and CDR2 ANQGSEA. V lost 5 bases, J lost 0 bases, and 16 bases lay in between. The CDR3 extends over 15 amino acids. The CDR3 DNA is TGCAGCGTTAAGAAGTCGGACACTCTGAACACTGAAGCTTTCTTT. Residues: CSVKKSDTLNTEAFF.

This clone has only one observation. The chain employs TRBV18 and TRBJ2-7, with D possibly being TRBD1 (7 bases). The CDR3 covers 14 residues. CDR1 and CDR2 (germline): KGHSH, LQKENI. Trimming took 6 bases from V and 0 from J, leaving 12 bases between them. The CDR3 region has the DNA TGTGCCAGCTCTCAGGGGGGTAGCTCCTACGAGCAGTACTTC. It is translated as CASSQGGSSYEQYF.

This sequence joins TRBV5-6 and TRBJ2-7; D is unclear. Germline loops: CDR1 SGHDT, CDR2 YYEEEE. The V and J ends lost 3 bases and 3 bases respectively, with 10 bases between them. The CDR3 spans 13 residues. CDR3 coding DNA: TGTGCCAGCAGCTCTCGTGGCATCTACGAGCAGTACTTC. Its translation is CASSSRGIYEQYF.

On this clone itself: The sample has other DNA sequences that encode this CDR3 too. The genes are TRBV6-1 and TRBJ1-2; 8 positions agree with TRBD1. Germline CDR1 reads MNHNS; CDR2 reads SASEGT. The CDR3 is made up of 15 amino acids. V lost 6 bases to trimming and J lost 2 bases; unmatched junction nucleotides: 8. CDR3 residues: CASRKTGASNYGYTF. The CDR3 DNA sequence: TGTGCCAGCAGGAAGACAGGGGCCTCCAACTATGGCTACACCTTC.

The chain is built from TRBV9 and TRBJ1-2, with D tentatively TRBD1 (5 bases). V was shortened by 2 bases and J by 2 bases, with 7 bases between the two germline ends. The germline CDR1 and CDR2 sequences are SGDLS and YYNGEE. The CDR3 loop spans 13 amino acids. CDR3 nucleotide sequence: TGTGCCAGCAGCGTCCGGGACAACTATGGCTACACCTTC. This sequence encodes CASSVRDNYGYTF.

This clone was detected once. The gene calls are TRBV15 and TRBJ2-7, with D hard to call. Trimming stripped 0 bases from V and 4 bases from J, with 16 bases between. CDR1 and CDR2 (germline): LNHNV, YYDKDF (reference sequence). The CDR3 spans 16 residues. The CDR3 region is CATSRDPMAATYEQYF. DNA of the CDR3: TGTGCCACCAGCAGAGATCCCATGGCCGCAACGTACGAGCAGTACTTC.

The CDR3, as DNA: TGTGCCAGCAGTCCTGGCGCGGGAGCATCGGGAGAGACCCAGTACTTC. Amino acid sequence: CASSPGAGASGETQYF. The chain links TRBV5-6 to TRBJ2-5; 7 bases align to TRBD2. The junction had 14 bases not matched to a gene; V was cut back by 5 bases and J by 4 bases. The V gene's germline CDR1 is SGHDT and CDR2 YYEEEE. The CDR3 is 16 residues long.

Here the CDR3 reads CASSLGGAVGSGYTF. The CDR3 DNA reads TGTGCCAGCAGTTTAGGGGGGGCGGTGGGTAGTGGCTACACCTTC. The V call is TRBV27, the J call TRBJ1-2; a weak D match, TRBD1 (6 bases). V was shortened by 2 bases and J by 7 bases, with 17 bases between the two germline ends. Germline values: CDR1 MNHEY, CDR2 SMNVEV (reference sequence). CDR3 length equals 15 residues.

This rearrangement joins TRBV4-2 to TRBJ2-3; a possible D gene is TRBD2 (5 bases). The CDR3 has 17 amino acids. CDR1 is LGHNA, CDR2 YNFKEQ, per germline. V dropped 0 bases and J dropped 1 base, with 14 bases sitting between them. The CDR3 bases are TGTGCCAGCAGCCAAGATCCGTCTTCGCGGGGCACAGATACGCAGTATTTT. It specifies CASSQDPSSRGTDTQYF.

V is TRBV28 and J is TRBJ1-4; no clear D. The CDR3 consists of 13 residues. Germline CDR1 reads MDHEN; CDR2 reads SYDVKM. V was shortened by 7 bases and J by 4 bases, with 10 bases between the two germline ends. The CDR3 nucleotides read TGTGCCAGCAATAGGCAGAATAATGAAAAACTGTTTTTT. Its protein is CASNRQNNEKLFF.

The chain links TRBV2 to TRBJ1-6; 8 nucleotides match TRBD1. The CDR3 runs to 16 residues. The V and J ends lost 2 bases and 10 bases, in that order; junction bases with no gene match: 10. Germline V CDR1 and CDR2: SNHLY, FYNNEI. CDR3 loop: CASSERQGANGSPLHF. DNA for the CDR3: TGTGCCAGCAGTGAACGGCAGGGGGCGAACGGGTCACCCCTCCACTTT. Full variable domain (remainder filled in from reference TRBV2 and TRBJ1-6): EPEVTQTPSHQVTQMGQEVILRCVPISNHLYFYWYRQILGQKVEFLVSFYNNEISEKSEIFDDQFSVERPDGSNFTLKIRSTKLEDSAMYFCASSERQGANGSPLHFGNGTRLTVT.

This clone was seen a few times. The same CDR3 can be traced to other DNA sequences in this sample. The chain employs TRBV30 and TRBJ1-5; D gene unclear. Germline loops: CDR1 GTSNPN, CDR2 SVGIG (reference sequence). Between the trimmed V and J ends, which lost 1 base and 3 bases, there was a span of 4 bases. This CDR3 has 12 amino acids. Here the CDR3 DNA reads TGTGCCTGGAGTGGGCCCAATCAGCCCCAGCATTTT. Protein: CAWSGPNQPQHF.

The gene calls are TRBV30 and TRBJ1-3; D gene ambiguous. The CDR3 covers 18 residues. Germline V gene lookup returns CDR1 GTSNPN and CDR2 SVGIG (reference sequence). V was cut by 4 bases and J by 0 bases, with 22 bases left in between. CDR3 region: CAWIRLIETYSSGNTIYF. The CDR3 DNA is TGTGCCTGGATTCGACTGATCGAAACTTACAGCTCTGGAAACACCATATATTTT.